This TCR beta chain was captured by sequencing in a study of cytomegalovirus exposure and HLA in healthy donors. PCR primers comprised 60 Vbeta and 13 Jbeta primers. Libraries were prepared by immunoSEQ multiplex PCR; TCRdb keeps only in-frame clonotypes and omits some of them. The sample contains 150,000 to 200,000 clones, about three quarters of which appear only once. Notes on this clone: Its antigen is not identified.

Whole-study results and caveats: At a 0.05 false discovery rate, a later analysis found 18,000 or so TCR beta sequences to be associated with HLA alleles. An apparent linkage of common viral pathogens to several of the most significant clusters emerged in a later analysis. Later analysis identified a missense DCLRE1C variant that was linked to TCR beta V- and J-gene trimming.

V was shortened by 4 bases and J by 6 bases, with 9 bases between the two germline ends. Germline V gene sequence: CDR1 LNHDA, CDR2 SQIVND (reference sequence). The CDR3 contains 12 residues. This chain uses TRBV19 with TRBJ1-2, with a weak D call TRBD1 (5 bases). The source is a woman aged 40 to 50 in good health and CMV-seropositive. The sequenced material came from PBMCs. In DNA, the CDR3 is TGTGCCAGTAGTAGGGCAGGGAATGGCTACACCTTC. It codes for CASSRAGNGYTF.